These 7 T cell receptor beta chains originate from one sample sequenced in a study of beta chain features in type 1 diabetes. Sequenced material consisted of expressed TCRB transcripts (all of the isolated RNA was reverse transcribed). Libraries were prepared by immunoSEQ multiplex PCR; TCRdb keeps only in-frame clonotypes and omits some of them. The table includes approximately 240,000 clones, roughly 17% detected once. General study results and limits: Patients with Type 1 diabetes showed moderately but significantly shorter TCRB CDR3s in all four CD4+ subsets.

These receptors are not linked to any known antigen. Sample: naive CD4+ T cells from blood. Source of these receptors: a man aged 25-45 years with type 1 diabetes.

CDR3 protein: CASSATKQYF. DNA of the CDR3: TGTGCCAGCAGTGCTACGAAGCAGTACTTC. The J gene is TRBJ2-7, the V gene TRBV2; no reliable D call. Trimming took off 4 bases at V and 8 bases at J, with 6 bases between the two ends. This CDR3 is 10 amino acids long. Germline V CDR1 and CDR2: SNHLY, FYNNEI. The variable domain in full, completed from reference TRBV2 and TRBJ2-7, reads EPEVTQTPSHQVTQMGQEVILRCVPISNHLYFYWYRQILGQKVEFLVSFYNNEISEKSEIFDDQFSVERPDGSNFTLKIRSTKLEDSAMYFCASSATKQYFGPGTRLTVT.

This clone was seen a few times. The CDR3 spells CASSTASWGGLTQYF. As DNA, the CDR3 is TGTGCCAGTAGTACGGCGAGCTGGGGCGGGTTGACCCAGTACTTC. The gene calls are TRBV19 and TRBJ2-5; D is possibly TRBD1 or TRBD2 (5 bases each). V was pared by 4 bases and J by 7 bases, with 19 bases between. Germline V lookup: CDR1 LNHDA, CDR2 SQIVND (reference sequence). The CDR3 length is 15 residues.

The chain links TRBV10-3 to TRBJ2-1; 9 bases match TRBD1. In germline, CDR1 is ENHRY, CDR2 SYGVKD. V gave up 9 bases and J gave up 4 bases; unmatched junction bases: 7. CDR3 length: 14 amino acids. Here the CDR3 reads CAINPGQGYNEQFF. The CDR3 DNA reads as TGTGCCATAAACCCGGGACAGGGTTACAATGAGCAGTTCTTC.

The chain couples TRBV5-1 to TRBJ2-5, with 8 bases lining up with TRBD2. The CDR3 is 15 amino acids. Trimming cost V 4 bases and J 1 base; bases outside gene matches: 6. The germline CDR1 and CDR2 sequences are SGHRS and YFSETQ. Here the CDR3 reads CASSVTGTSQETQYF. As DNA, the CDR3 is TGCGCCAGCAGCGTAACCGGGACTAGCCAAGAGACCCAGTACTTC. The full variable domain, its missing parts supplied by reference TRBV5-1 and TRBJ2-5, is KAGVTQTPRYLIKTRGQQVTLSCSPISGHRSVSWYQQTPGQGLQFLFEYFSETQRNKGNFPGRFSGRQFSNSRSEMNVSTLELGDSALYLCASSVTGTSQETQYFGPGTRLLVL.

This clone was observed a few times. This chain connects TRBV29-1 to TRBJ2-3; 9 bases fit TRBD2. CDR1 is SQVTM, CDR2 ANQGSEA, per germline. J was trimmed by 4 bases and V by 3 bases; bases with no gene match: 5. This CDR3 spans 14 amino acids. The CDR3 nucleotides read TGCAGCGTTGAGCGACTAGCGGTAGCAGATACGCAGTATTTT. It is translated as CSVERLAVADTQYF.

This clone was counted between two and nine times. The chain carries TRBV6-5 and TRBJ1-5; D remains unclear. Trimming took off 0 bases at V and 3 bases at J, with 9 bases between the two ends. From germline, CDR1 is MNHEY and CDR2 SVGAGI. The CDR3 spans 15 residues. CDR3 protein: CASSYSLRDNQPQHF. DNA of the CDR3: TGTGCCAGCAGTTACTCGTTGAGGGACAATCAGCCCCAGCATTTT.

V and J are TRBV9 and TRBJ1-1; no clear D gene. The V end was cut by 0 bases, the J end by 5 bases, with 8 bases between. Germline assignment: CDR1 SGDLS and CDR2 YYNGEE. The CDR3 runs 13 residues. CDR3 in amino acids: CASSVAAGTEAFF. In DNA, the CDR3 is TGTGCCAGCAGCGTAGCTGCGGGAACTGAAGCTTTCTTT.